One and the same sample provided the 17 T cell receptor beta chains below, sequenced in a study of blood T cells in healthy people across ages. A second PCR, run for roughly 7 to 11 cycles, used a sample-barcoded 5' primer plus a J-beta primer mix. TCRdb analysed the 5' RACE reads with MiXCR anew, one entry per CDR3 protein. This table has 710,000 or so distinct CDR3 sequences, roughly 32% appearing once. Sample: blood. The source is a woman of 80 years or more in good health.

This chain links TRBV30 with TRBJ2-6; TRBD1 is a possible D gene (5 bases). This CDR3 region has 15 residues. Looked up from germline, CDR1 is GTSNPN and CDR2 is SVGIG (reference sequence). The V end was cut by 5 bases, the J end by 0 bases, with 11 bases between. The CDR3 reads CAWATQGSGANVLTF. DNA for the CDR3: TGTGCCTGGGCTACGCAGGGCTCTGGGGCCAACGTCCTGACTTTC.

The chain combines TRBV9 with TRBJ2-5; weak D call: TRBD1 (6 bases). V lost 4 bases, J lost 4 bases, and 17 bases lay in between. The CDR3 runs 15 residues. Germline V lookup: CDR1 SGDLS, CDR2 YYNGEE. In nucleotides, the CDR3 is TGTGCCAGCAGCCTCCCGAGGGCAGGGGTAGAGACCCAGTACTTC. Its protein is CASSLPRAGVETQYF.

The V gene is TRBV5-1, the J gene TRBJ1-1; TRBD1 agrees at 9 bases. Germline V gene data show CDR1 as SGHRS and CDR2 as YFSETQ. CDR3 size: 16 residues. V lost 4 bases to trimming and J lost 5 bases; unmatched junction nucleotides: 12. CDR3 coding DNA: TGCGCCAGCAGCGACGGGACAGGGAGGTTGTATACTGAAGCTTTCTTT. It translates to CASSDGTGRLYTEAFF.

The chain combines TRBV10-3 with TRBJ2-1; D is unclear. Trimming cost V 2 bases and J 2 bases, with 10 bases left between them. This CDR3 spans 15 amino acids. Germline-derived CDR1 and CDR2 are ENHRY and SYGVKD. The CDR3 reads CAISEQGTAYNEQFF. For the CDR3, the DNA is TGTGCCATCAGTGAGCAAGGAACGGCCTACAATGAGCAGTTCTTC.

Remarks on this clonotype: A much larger clone lies a single base off, so this may be a read error. V is TRBV10-3 and J is TRBJ2-1; 7 bases match TRBD1. The CDR3 runs to 18 residues. The germline CDR1 and CDR2 sequences are ENHRY and SYGVKD. The CDR3 loop reads CAISVNRQGPSSYNGQFF. The CDR3 region has the DNA TGTGCCATCAGTGTCAACCGACAGGGTCCCAGCTCCTACAATGGGCAGTTCTTC.

CDR3 region: CASSSPFGGFEKLFF. For the CDR3, the DNA is TGTGCCAGCAGCTCCCCCTTTGGGGGCTTTGAAAAACTGTTTTTT. J is TRBJ1-4 and V is TRBV9, with D possibly matching TRBD1 (6 bases). V was shortened by 4 bases and J by 7 bases, with 17 bases between the two germline ends. The CDR3 totals 15 residues. Germline V gene sequence: CDR1 SGDLS, CDR2 YYNGEE.

V is TRBV4-1 and J is TRBJ1-3; a weak D match, TRBD1 (6 bases). Trimming pared 1 base from V and 0 bases from J, leaving 13 bases between. The length of the CDR3 is 17 residues. The V gene's germline CDR1 is MGHRA and CDR2 YSYEKL. Here the CDR3 DNA reads TGCGCCAGCAGCCAAGGGTTGGGGACACACTCTGGAAACACCATATATTTT. It specifies CASSQGLGTHSGNTIYF.

As to this clonotype: The junction differs from germline at one of its ends, possibly a read error. In DNA, the CDR3 is TGTGCCAGCTCACCTCCAGCAGGGGGGTACACTGAGCAGTTCTTC. Its translation is CASSPPAGGYTEQFF. The gene calls are TRBV18 and TRBJ2-1, with a possible D match to TRBD1 (7 bases). The V gene's germline CDR1 is KGHSH and CDR2 LQKENI. This CDR3 is built from 15 residues.

The chain has TRBV4-3 and TRBJ2-4; 11 bases are shared with TRBD1. The better agreement between TRBJ2-7 and the DNA end casts doubt on the J call. The CDR3 runs to 16 residues. The germline gives CDR1 LGHNA, CDR2 YSLEER. CDR3 bases: TGCGCCAGCAGCCAAGATCAAGGGACAGGGGGCTACGAGCAGTACTTC. The encoded protein is CASSQDQGTGGYEQYF.

About this clonotype: A single base separates this from a much larger clone, so it may be a read error. This rearrangement joins TRBV30 to TRBJ2-5, with 7 nucleotides matching TRBD1. The CDR3 length is 15 residues. Germline V gene data show CDR1 as GTSNPN and CDR2 as SVGIG (reference sequence). In DNA form, the CDR3 reads TGTACCTGGAGTTTCGGCGGCAGGGGGCAAGAGACCCAGTACTTC. Amino acid sequence: CTWSFGGRGQETQYF.

This chain joins TRBV5-5 and TRBJ2-5; maybe TRBD2 (6 bases). Germline CDR1 and CDR2: SGHKS and YYEKEE (reference sequence). V was pared by 0 bases and J by 5 bases, with 17 bases between. The length of the CDR3 is 16 residues. This CDR3 reads CASSLVGLQGGETQYF. CDR3 DNA sequence: TGTGCCAGCAGCTTGGTGGGACTGCAAGGTGGGGAGACCCAGTACTTC.

DNA for the CDR3: TGTGCCAGCCACGGGGGGGAGCAGTTCTTC. It is translated as CASHGGEQFF. The genes are TRBV2 and TRBJ2-1, with 7 bases aligning to TRBD2. V shed 8 bases, J shed 10 bases, and the junction held 2 bases outside the gene matches. The CDR3 contains 10 residues. Germline CDR1 and CDR2: SNHLY and FYNNEI.

The CDR3 is CASSLPRQIDTQYF. CDR3 coding DNA: TGTGCCAGCAGTTTACCCAGACAGATAGATACGCAGTATTTT. The V call is TRBV28, the J call TRBJ2-3, with D possibly matching TRBD1 (5 bases). Germline CDR1 reads MDHEN; CDR2 reads SYDVKM. Trimming took off 2 bases at V and 5 bases at J, with 11 bases between the two ends. CDR3 length: 14 residues.

This clonotype was recorded at least ten times. V is TRBV27 and J is TRBJ2-7, with D possibly TRBD2 on 6 matching bases. The V gene lost 2 bases and the J gene lost 6 bases, with 14 bases spanning the gap. Germline lookup yields CDR1 MNHEY and CDR2 SMNVEV (reference sequence). The CDR3 has 14 amino acids. In DNA form, the CDR3 reads TGTGCCAGCAGTTTAGGGCGGGAACGGGCCGAGCAGTACTTC. Translating gives CASSLGRERAEQYF.

Details on this clonotype: This may be a read error, as it is one base from a much larger clone. The gene calls are TRBV28 and TRBJ1-2; the D gene is possibly TRBD1 (5 bases). Germline assignment: CDR1 MDHEN and CDR2 SYDVKM. CDR3 length: 16 amino acids. Deletions cut 4 bases from V and 6 bases from J, with 21 bases between. CDR3 residues: CASSSLAARGMDGYTF. The CDR3 DNA reads as TGTGCCAGCAGTTCCCTGGCCGCCCGGGGCATGGATGGCTACACCTTC.

Remarks on this clonotype: One junction end disagrees with the germline gene, perhaps due to a read error. V gene TRBV5-1 combines with J gene TRBJ1-3; TRBD1 matches at 7 bases. Germline V gene sequence: CDR1 SGHRS, CDR2 YFSETQ. CDR3 length equals 15 residues. Written as DNA, the CDR3 is TGTGCCAGCGGACGGGACAGCAGCTCTGGAAACACCATATATTTT. Translation: CASGRDSSSGNTIYF. The full variable domain, its missing parts supplied by reference TRBV5-1 and TRBJ1-3, is KAGVTQTPRYLIKTRGQQVTLSCSPISGHRSVSWYQQTPGQGLQFLFEYFSETQRNKGNFPGRFSGRQFSNSRSEMNVSTLELGDSALYLCASGRDSSSGNTIYFGEGSWLTVV.

On this clonotype: A much larger clonotype is one base distant, so this may be a read error. V usage is TRBV6-6 and J usage is TRBJ2-3, with D possibly being TRBD1 or TRBD2 (5 bases each). Trimming cost V 7 bases and J 2 bases, with 13 bases left between them. Germline loops: CDR1 MNHNY, CDR2 SVGAGI (reference sequence). This CDR3 has 14 amino acids. This CDR3 is CASTSRGVTDTQYF. Written as DNA, the CDR3 is TGTGCCAGCACCTCTAGGGGAGTCACAGATACGCAGTATTTT.